This is a list of T cell receptor beta chains from one sample in a study of technical replicates of blood from a few donors. Here immunoSEQ multiplex PCR was the method, and the copy in TCRdb shows in-frame clones only, minus some. This sample carries about 84,000 clones, 80% to 95% of them seen once, and the ten largest clones take under 0.3%. The sample taken for sequencing was T cells isolated from PBMCs. All receptors derive from a human donor in good health. Both conserved end residues are part of each CDR3. A D gene is named only where the DNA matches it firmly. For some rows the clone size is stated as once, few or many, or as a class when expanded; others skip it.

size,V,D,J,CDR3,DNA
NA,TRBV7-6,NA,TRBJ1-3,CASKRGSWGSGNTIYF,TGTGCCAGCAAAAGAGGGAGTTGGGGCTCTGGAAACACCATATATTTT
NA,TRBV5-4,TRBD1,TRBJ1-4,CASRRRQGDEKLFF,TGTGCCAGCAGGCGCCGACAGGGTGATGAAAAACTGTTTTTT
NA,TRBV2,TRBD1,TRBJ2-7,CASSKGQGAEGYEQYF,TGTGCCAGCAGCAAGGGACAGGGGGCGGAAGGATACGAGCAGTACTTC
NA,TRBV30,TRBD1,TRBJ2-1,CAWRFDRASYNEQFF,TGTGCCTGGAGATTCGACAGGGCCTCCTACAATGAGCAGTTCTTC
NA,TRBV19,NA,TRBJ1-3,CASSILQGHTIYF,TGTGCCAGTAGTATACTTCAGGGTCACACCATATATTTT
once,TRBV6-5,NA,TRBJ2-7,CASSPLPGQSYEQYF,TGTGCCAGCAGTCCCCTACCCGGACAGTCCTACGAGCAGTACTTC
NA,TRBV27,NA,TRBJ2-1,CASSKRGIMNEQFF,TGTGCCAGCAGTAAAAGGGGTATCATGAATGAGCAGTTCTTC
NA,TRBV28,NA,TRBJ2-7,CASSLPGVYEQYF,TGTGCCAGCAGTCTCCCGGGAGTCTACGAGCAGTACTTC
NA,TRBV13,NA,TRBJ1-2,CASSQGLTGEYGYTF,TGTGCCAGCAGTCAGGGGCTAACTGGGGAGTATGGCTACACCTTC
NA,TRBV7-8,NA,TRBJ1-1,CASSVGQGNSRFF,NA
NA,TRBV7-2,TRBD1,TRBJ2-1,CASNDPDREFNEQFF,TGTGCCAGCAACGACCCGGACAGGGAGTTCAATGAGCAGTTCTTC
NA,TRBV5-1,TRBD2,TRBJ2-3,CASSRGLAGEEDTQYF,TGCGCCAGCAGCCGGGGACTAGCGGGAGAGGAGGATACGCAGTATTTT
NA,TRBV5-1,TRBD2,TRBJ2-5,CASSSGTSGRADKETQYF,TGCGCCAGCAGCTCGGGGACTAGCGGGAGGGCCGATAAAGAGACCCAGTACTTC
NA,TRBV5-6,TRBD1,TRBJ1-5,CASSLGTGRNQPQHF,TGTGCCAGCAGCCTCGGGACAGGGCGCAATCAGCCCCAGCATTTT
once,TRBV7-9,NA,TRBJ2-7,CASSPPRDEQYF,TGTGCCAGCAGCCCTCCGAGGGACGAGCAGTACTTC
NA,TRBV7-9,NA,TRBJ1-5,CASSAGTPGGEPQHF,TGTGCCAGCAGCGCCGGGACTCCCGGAGGGGAGCCCCAGCATTTT
NA,TRBV4-2,NA,TRBJ1-5,CASSLDQGGYQPQHF,TGTGCCAGCAGCCTCGACCAAGGGGGTTATCAGCCCCAGCATTTT
NA,TRBV29-1,TRBD2,TRBJ2-7,CSAISRTSYEQYF,TGCAGCGCCATCTCTCGGACTAGCTACGAGCAGTACTTC
NA,TRBV7-6,NA,TRBJ2-1,CASSLLILEGGPHEQFF,TGTGCCAGCAGCTTATTGATTCTCGAGGGGGGGCCCCATGAGCAGTTCTTC
NA,TRBV11-3,TRBD1,TRBJ2-1,CASSLDGQGFSTEQFF,TGTGCCAGCAGCTTAGATGGACAGGGTTTTTCGACTGAGCAGTTCTTC
NA,TRBV5-1,NA,TRBJ1-1,CASSLIGPGGGGGYTEAFF,TGCGCCAGCAGCTTAATTGGACCCGGCGGCGGGGGTGGATACACTGAAGCTTTCTTT
NA,TRBV4-1,NA,TRBJ1-3,CASSQDRLVNRRPTSSGNTIYF,TGCGCCAGCAGCCAAGACCGGCTCGTTAACAGGCGTCCTACCTCCTCTGGAAACACCATATATTTT
once,TRBV19,NA,TRBJ1-2,CASTAGGRRGTNYGYTF,TGTGCCAGTACGGCCGGTGGTAGGCGGGGAACTAACTATGGCTACACCTTC
NA,TRBV4-1,NA,TRBJ2-5,CASSQLGLGRETQYF,TGCGCCAGCAGCCAATTGGGTCTAGGCAGAGAGACCCAGTACTTC